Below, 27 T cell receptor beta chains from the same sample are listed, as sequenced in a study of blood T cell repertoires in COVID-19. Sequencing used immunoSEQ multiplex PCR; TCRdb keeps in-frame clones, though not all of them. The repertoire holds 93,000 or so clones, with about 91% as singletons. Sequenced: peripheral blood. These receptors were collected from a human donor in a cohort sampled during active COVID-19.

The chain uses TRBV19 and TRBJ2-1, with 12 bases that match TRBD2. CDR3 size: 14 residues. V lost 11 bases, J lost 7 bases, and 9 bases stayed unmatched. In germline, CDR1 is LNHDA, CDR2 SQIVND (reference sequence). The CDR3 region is CAVLAGGLRNEQFF. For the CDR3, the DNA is TGTGCCGTTCTAGCGGGGGGGCTGAGGAATGAGCAGTTCTTC.

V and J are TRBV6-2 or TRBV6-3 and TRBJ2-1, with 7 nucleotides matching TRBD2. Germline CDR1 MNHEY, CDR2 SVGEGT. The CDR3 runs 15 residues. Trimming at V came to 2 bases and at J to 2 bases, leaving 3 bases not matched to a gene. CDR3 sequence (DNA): TGTGCCAGCAGTTACGAGGCGGGAGCCTACAATGAGCAGTTCTTC. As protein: CASSYEAGAYNEQFF.

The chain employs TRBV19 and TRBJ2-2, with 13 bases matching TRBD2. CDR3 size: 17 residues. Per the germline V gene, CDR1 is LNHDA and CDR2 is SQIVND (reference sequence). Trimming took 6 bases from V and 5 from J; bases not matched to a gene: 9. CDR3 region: CASRGLAGVVETGELFF. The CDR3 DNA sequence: TGTGCCAGTAGAGGACTAGCGGGAGTCGTAGAAACCGGGGAGCTGTTTTTT. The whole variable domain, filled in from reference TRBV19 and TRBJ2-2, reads DGGITQSPKYLFRKEGQNVTLSCEQNLNHDAMYWYRQDPGQGLRLIYYSQIVNDFQKGDIAEGYSVSREKKESFPLTVTSAQKNPTAFYLCASRGLAGVVETGELFFGEGSRLTVL.

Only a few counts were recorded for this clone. The CDR3 nucleotides are TGTGCCAGCTCACCACCTCTTCGGGGCTACACCTTC. Translating it yields CASSPPLRGYTF. J is TRBJ1-2 and V is TRBV18; D remains unclear. This CDR3 contains 12 residues. Germline CDR1 and CDR2: KGHSH and LQKENI. The ends were cut back, 0 bases at V and 8 bases at J, with 7 bases in the middle. Combining the CDR3 with reference TRBV18 and TRBJ1-2 gives the whole variable domain NAGVMQNPRHLVRRRGQEARLRCSPMKGHSHVYWYRQLPEEGLKFMVYLQKENIIDESGMPKERFSAEFPKEGPSILRIQQVVRGDSAAYFCASSPPLRGYTFGSGTRLTVV.

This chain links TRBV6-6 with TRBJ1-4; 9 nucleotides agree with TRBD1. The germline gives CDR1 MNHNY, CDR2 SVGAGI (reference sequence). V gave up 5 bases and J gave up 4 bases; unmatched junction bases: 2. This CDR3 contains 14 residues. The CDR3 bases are TGTGCCAGCAGTATGGGACAGGGTAATGAAAAACTGTTTTTT. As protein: CASSMGQGNEKLFF.

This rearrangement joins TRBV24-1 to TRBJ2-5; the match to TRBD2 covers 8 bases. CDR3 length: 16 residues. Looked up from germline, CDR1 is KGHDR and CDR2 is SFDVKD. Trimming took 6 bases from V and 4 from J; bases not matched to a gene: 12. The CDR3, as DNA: TGTGCCACCAGTCCGGGGGGCAGCGGGGGACGAGAGACCCAGTACTTC. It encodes CATSPGGSGGRETQYF.

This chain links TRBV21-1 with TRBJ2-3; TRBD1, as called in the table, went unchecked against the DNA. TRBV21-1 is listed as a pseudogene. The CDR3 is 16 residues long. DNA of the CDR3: TGTGCCAGCAGCACCACGCCCGACAGCGAGGCATATACGCAGTATTTT. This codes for CASSTTPDSEAYTQYF.

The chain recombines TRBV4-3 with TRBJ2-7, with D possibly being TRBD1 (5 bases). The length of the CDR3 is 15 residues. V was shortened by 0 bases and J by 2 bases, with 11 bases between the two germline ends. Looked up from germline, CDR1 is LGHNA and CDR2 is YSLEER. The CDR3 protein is CASSQDPDIAYEQYF. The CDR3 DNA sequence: TGCGCCAGCAGCCAAGATCCGGACATAGCCTACGAGCAGTACTTC.

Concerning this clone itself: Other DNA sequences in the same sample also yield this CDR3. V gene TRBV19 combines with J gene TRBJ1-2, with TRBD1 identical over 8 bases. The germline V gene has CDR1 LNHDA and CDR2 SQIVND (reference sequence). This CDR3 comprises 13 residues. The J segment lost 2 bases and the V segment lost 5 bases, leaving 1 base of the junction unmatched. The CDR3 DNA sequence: TGTGCCAGTAGTTGGACAGGGAACTATGGCTACACCTTC. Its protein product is CASSWTGNYGYTF.

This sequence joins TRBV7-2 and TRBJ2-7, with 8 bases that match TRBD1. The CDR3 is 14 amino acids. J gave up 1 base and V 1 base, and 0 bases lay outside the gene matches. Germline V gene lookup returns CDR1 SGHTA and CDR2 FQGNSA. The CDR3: CASSLGTGSYEQYF. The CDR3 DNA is TGTGCCAGCAGCTTAGGGACAGGGTCCTACGAGCAGTACTTC. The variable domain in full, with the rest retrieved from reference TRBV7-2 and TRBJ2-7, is GAGVSQSPSNKVTEKGKDVELRCDPISGHTALYWYRQSLGQGLEFLIYFQGNSAPDKSGLPSDRFSAERTGGSVSTLTIQRTQQEDSAVYLCASSLGTGSYEQYFGPGTRLTVT.

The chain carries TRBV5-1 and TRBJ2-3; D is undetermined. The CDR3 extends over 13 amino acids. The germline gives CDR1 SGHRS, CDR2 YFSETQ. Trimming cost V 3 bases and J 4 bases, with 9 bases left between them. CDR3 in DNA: TGCGCCAGCAGCTCCCTGGGCGCAGATACGCAGTATTTT. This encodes CASSSLGADTQYF.

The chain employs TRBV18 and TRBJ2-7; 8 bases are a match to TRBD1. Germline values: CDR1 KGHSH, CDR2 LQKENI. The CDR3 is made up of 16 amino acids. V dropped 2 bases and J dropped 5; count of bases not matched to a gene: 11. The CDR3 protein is CASSPASRTGYNEQYF. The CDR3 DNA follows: TGTGCCAGCTCACCAGCCTCAAGGACAGGGTACAACGAGCAGTACTTC. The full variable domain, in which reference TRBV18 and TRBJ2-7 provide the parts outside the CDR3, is NAGVMQNPRHLVRRRGQEARLRCSPMKGHSHVYWYRQLPEEGLKFMVYLQKENIIDESGMPKERFSAEFPKEGPSILRIQQVVRGDSAAYFCASSPASRTGYNEQYFGPGTRLTVT.

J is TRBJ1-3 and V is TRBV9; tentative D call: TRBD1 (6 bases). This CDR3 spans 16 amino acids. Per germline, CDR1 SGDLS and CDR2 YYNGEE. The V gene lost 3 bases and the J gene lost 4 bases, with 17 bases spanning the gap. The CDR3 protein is CASSASQGILGNTIYF. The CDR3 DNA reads TGTGCCAGCAGCGCATCTCAGGGGATTCTGGGAAACACCATATATTTT.

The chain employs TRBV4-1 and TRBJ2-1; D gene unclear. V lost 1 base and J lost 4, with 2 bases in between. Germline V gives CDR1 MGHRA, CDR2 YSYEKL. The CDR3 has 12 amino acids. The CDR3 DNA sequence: TGCGCCAGCAGCCAAGCTTACAATGAGCAGTTCTTC. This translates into CASSQAYNEQFF.

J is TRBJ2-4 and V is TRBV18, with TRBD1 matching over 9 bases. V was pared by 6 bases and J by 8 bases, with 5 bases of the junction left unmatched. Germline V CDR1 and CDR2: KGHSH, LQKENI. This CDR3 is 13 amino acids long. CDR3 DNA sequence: TGTGCCAGCTCGGGACAGGGTGGCGACATTCAGTACTTC. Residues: CASSGQGGDIQYF.

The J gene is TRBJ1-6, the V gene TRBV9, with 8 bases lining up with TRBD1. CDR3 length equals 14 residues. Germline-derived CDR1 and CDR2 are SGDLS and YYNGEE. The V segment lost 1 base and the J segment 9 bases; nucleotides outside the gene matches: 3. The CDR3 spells CASSVSGGGSPLHF. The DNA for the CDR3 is TGTGCCAGCAGCGTATCAGGGGGCGGTTCACCCCTCCACTTT.

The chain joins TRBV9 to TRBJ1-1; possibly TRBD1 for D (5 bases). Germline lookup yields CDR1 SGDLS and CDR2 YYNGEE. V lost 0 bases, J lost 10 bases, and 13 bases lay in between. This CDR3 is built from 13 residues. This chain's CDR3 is CASSVATVGGAFF. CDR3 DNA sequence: TGTGCCAGCAGCGTAGCGACAGTGGGGGGAGCTTTCTTT.

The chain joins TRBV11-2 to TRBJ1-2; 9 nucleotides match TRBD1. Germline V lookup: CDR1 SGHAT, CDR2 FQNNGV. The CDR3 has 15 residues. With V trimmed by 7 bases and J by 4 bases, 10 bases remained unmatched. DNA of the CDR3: TGTGCCAGCACCTATGCCGCGGGACAGGGCTATGGCTACACCTTC. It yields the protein CASTYAAGQGYGYTF.

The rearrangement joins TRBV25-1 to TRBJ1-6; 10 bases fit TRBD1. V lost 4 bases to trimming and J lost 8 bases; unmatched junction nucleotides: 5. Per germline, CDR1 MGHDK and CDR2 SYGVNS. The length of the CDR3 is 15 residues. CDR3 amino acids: CASSVPGTGDSPLHF. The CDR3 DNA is TGTGCCAGCAGTGTCCCCGGGACAGGGGATTCACCCCTCCACTTT.

This chain's CDR3 is CATSAGSGQTWETQYF. The CDR3 DNA reads as TGTGCCACCAGTGCGGGGTCGGGACAAACGTGGGAGACCCAGTACTTC. The chain couples TRBV24-1 to TRBJ2-5, with TRBD1 as a possible D gene (6 bases). Trimming left V 5 bases short and J 5 bases short, with 20 bases between. The CDR3 is 16 residues long. Germline V CDR1 and CDR2: KGHDR, SFDVKD.

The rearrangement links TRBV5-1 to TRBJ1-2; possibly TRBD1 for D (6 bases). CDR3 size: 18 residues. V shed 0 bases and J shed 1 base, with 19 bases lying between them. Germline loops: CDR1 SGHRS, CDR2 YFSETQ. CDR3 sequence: CASSLGGQRSYINYGYTF. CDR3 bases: TGCGCCAGCAGCTTGGGAGGACAGCGATCTTACATTAACTATGGCTACACCTTC. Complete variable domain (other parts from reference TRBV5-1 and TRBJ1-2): KAGVTQTPRYLIKTRGQQVTLSCSPISGHRSVSWYQQTPGQGLQFLFEYFSETQRNKGNFPGRFSGRQFSNSRSEMNVSTLELGDSALYLCASSLGGQRSYINYGYTFGSGTRLTVV.

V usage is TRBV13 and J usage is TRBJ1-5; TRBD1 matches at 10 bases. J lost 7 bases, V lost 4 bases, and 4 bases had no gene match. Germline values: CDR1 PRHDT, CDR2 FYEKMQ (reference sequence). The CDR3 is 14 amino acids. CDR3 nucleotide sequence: TGTGCCAGCAGCTCCGGGACAGGGGAGCAGCCCCAGCATTTT. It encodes CASSSGTGEQPQHF.

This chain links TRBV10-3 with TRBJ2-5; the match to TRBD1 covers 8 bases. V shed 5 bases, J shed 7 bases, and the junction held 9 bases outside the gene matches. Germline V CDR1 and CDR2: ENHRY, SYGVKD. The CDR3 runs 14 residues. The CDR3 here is CAISRTGLYVTQYF. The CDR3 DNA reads TGTGCCATCAGTCGGACAGGGTTATATGTGACCCAGTACTTC.

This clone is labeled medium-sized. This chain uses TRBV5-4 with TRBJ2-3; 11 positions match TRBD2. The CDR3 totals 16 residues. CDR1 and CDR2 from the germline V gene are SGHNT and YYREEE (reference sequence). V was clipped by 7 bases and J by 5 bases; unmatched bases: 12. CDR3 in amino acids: CASWPGTSGGGDTQYF. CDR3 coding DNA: TGTGCCAGCTGGCCAGGGACTAGCGGAGGGGGAGATACGCAGTATTTT.

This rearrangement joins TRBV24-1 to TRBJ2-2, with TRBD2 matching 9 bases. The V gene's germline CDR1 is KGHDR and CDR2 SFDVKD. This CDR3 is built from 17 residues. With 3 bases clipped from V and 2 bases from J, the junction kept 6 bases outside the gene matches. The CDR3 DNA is TGTGCCACCAGTGATACCCGAGCGGGAGGTAACACCGGGGAGCTGTTTTTT. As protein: CATSDTRAGGNTGELFF.

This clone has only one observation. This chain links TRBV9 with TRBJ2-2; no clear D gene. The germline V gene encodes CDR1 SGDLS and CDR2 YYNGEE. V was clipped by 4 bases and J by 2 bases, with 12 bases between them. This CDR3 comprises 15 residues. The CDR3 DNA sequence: TGTGCCAGCAGCCCCCTGAACTCCAACACCGGGGAGCTGTTTTTT. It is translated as CASSPLNSNTGELFF.

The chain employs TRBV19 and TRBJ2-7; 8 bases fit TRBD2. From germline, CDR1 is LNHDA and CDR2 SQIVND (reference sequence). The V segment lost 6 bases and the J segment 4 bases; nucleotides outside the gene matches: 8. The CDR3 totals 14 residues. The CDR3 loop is CASSLRLASYEQYF. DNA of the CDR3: TGTGCCAGTAGCCTCAGACTAGCGTCGTACGAGCAGTACTTC.